What follows are 20 T cell receptor beta chains derived from one specimen sequenced in a study of T cells in Graves' hyperthyroidism and ophthalmopathy. RNA transcripts provided the source from which TCR beta CDR3 regions were amplified. First-round RT-PCR with HTBI primers amplified the TCR CDR3 region. TCRdb reprocessed the multiplex PCR reads via MiXCR and lists one record per CDR3 protein. There are approximately 570,000 distinct CDR3 sequences in the sample; 15% to 20% occur only once, and over 45% lies in the top ten. The specimen was blood. Source of these receptors: a man aged 40-49 years with Graves' ophthalmopathy.

The chain recombines TRBV7-2 with TRBJ1-5; D not certain. Trimming took off 5 bases at V and 5 bases at J, with 10 bases between the two ends. The CDR3 consists of 13 residues. Germline assignment: CDR1 SGHTA and CDR2 FQGNSA. CDR3 bases: TGTGCCAGCAGCCCCCACCAATATCAGCCCCAGCATTTT. The encoded protein is CASSPHQYQPQHF. Looking up the rest from reference TRBV7-2 and TRBJ1-5 gives the full variable domain: GAGVSQSPSNKVTEKGKDVELRCDPISGHTALYWYRQSLGQGLEFLIYFQGNSAPDKSGLPSDRFSAERTGGSVSTLTIQRTQQEDSAVYLCASSPHQYQPQHFGDGTRLSIL.

This sequence joins TRBV7-9 and TRBJ1-4; no clear D. V shed 5 bases and J shed 5 bases, with 12 bases lying between them. The CDR3 has 14 amino acids. Germline-derived CDR1 and CDR2 are SEHNR and FQNEAQ (reference sequence). The CDR3 nucleotides read TGTGCCAGCAGCCCAGAATGGGAAAATGAAAAACTGTTTTTT. Its protein is CASSPEWENEKLFF.

The chain is built from TRBV6-6 and TRBJ2-4, with a possible D match to TRBD2 (5 bases). Germline V lookup: CDR1 MNHNY, CDR2 SVGAGI (reference sequence). This CDR3 spans 16 amino acids. V lost 2 bases and J lost 1, with 12 bases in between. The CDR3: CASSYEGIGAKNIQYF. The CDR3 DNA sequence: TGTGCCAGCAGTTACGAGGGAATTGGGGCCAAAAACATTCAGTACTTC.

This clonotype appeared a few times. This sequence joins TRBV7-3 and TRBJ2-2; 8 bases fit TRBD1. The length of the CDR3 is 17 residues. Trimming took 0 bases from V and 1 from J; bases not matched to a gene: 4. Germline V gives CDR1 SGHTA, CDR2 FQGTGA. This chain's CDR3 is CASSLTRTGLNTGELFF. The CDR3 nucleotides read TGTGCCAGCAGCTTAACAAGGACAGGGCTGAACACCGGGGAGCTGTTTTTT.

This clonotype was detected ten times or more. The J gene is TRBJ1-5, the V gene TRBV20-1; D might be TRBD1 (6 bases). Per the germline V gene, CDR1 is DFQATT and CDR2 is SNEGSKA (reference sequence). With 7 bases removed from V and 2 bases from J, the gap between germline ends came to 21 bases. The CDR3 is 16 residues long. The CDR3 is CSVLGSPPGGNQPQHF. CDR3 sequence (DNA): TGCAGTGTTCTCGGTTCTCCCCCAGGGGGCAATCAGCCCCAGCATTTT.

The sample holds many counts of this clonotype. The J gene is TRBJ2-3, the V gene TRBV6-6, with 10 bases fitting TRBD2. V shed 2 bases, J shed 5 bases, and the junction held 13 bases outside the gene matches. Looked up from germline, CDR1 is MNHNY and CDR2 is SVGAGI (reference sequence). CDR3 size: 18 residues. The CDR3 spells CASSYLRRAGGPRDTQYF. Written as DNA, the CDR3 is TGTGCCAGCAGTTACCTCAGGAGAGCGGGGGGGCCCAGAGATACGCAGTATTTT.

A few counts support this clonotype. The J gene is TRBJ2-3, the V gene TRBV4-1; the match to TRBD2 covers 8 bases. Trimming at V came to 4 bases and at J to 0 bases, leaving 6 bases not matched to a gene. Looked up from germline, CDR1 is MGHRA and CDR2 is YSYEKL. The length of the CDR3 is 16 residues. CDR3 protein: CASSLGTRPSTDTQYF. The CDR3 bases are TGCGCCAGCAGCCTAGGGACTAGGCCTAGCACAGATACGCAGTATTTT.

V and J are TRBV7-2 and TRBJ2-2; D perhaps matches TRBD2 (6 bases). Germline CDR1 is SGHTA and CDR2 is FQGNSA. Trimming left V 6 bases short and J 3 bases short, with 14 bases between. The CDR3 is 15 amino acids. The CDR3 sequence is CASSVEGIYTGELFF. In DNA form, the CDR3 reads TGTGCCAGCAGTGTGGAGGGTATCTACACCGGGGAGCTGTTTTTT. Using reference TRBV7-2 and TRBJ2-2 for the parts outside the CDR3, the full variable domain is GAGVSQSPSNKVTEKGKDVELRCDPISGHTALYWYRQSLGQGLEFLIYFQGNSAPDKSGLPSDRFSAERTGGSVSTLTIQRTQQEDSAVYLCASSVEGIYTGELFFGEGSRLTVL.

At least ten counts were recorded for this clonotype. The chain employs TRBV30 and TRBJ2-7; 7 nucleotides agree with TRBD2. Germline V gene data show CDR1 as GTSNPN and CDR2 as SVGIG (reference sequence). The CDR3 runs 14 residues. Germline trimming cut 5 bases from V and 3 bases from J; bases unmatched to any gene: 10. The CDR3 protein is CAWENAGRGYEQYF. CDR3 coding DNA: TGTGCCTGGGAGAACGCTGGGAGGGGCTACGAGCAGTACTTC.

This chain's CDR3 is CASSIGRGGATYNEQFF. The CDR3, as DNA: TGTGCCAGTAGTATAGGGCGGGGGGGGGCAACCTACAATGAGCAGTTCTTC. The V gene is TRBV19, the J gene TRBJ2-1; 9 bases are shared with TRBD2. The CDR3 is 17 residues long. CDR1 and CDR2 (germline): LNHDA, SQIVND (reference sequence). The J segment lost 2 bases and the V segment lost 1 base, leaving 6 bases of the junction unmatched.

At least ten counts were recorded for this clonotype. The V call is TRBV11-2, the J call TRBJ2-3; TRBD1 or TRBD2 may be the D gene (6 bases each). V was trimmed by 6 bases and J by 4 bases, leaving 14 bases between them. The germline gives CDR1 SGHAT, CDR2 FQNNGV. The CDR3 is made up of 14 amino acids. The CDR3 loop reads CASRFGGRSDTQYF. CDR3 nucleotide sequence: TGTGCCAGCAGGTTTGGGGGGCGGTCAGATACGCAGTATTTT.

This clonotype was detected many times. The rearrangement links TRBV11-2 to TRBJ2-1, with TRBD2 matching over 10 bases. This CDR3 comprises 15 residues. Germline CDR1 is SGHAT and CDR2 is FQNNGV. The V and J ends lost 5 bases and 10 bases, in that order; junction bases with no gene match: 11. The CDR3 reads CASSDELAGAPEQFF. CDR3 DNA: TGTGCCAGCAGCGACGAGCTAGCGGGGGCCCCAGAGCAGTTCTTC.

This clonotype was seen repeatedly, ten times or more. The CDR3, as DNA: TGTGCCAGCAGTGTTCTGGGGGCTGGATATGGCTACACCTTC. Protein: CASSVLGAGYGYTF. The chain joins TRBV2 to TRBJ1-2; D is possibly TRBD1 (6 bases). This CDR3 contains 14 residues. V lost 4 bases and J 5 bases, leaving 14 bases between the germline ends. Germline CDR1 reads SNHLY; CDR2 reads FYNNEI.

The J gene is TRBJ2-3, the V gene TRBV15; 7 nucleotides line up with TRBD1. J gave up 2 bases and V 6 bases, and 5 bases lay outside the gene matches. Looked up from germline, CDR1 is LNHNV and CDR2 is YYDKDF (reference sequence). CDR3 size: 14 residues. The CDR3 nucleotides are TGTGCCACCAGTGACAGGGTTTACACAGATACGCAGTATTTT. This sequence encodes CATSDRVYTDTQYF.

The chain joins TRBV19 to TRBJ2-6, with a tentative D call TRBD1 (5 bases). V was shortened by 3 bases and J by 0 bases, with 9 bases between the two germline ends. This CDR3 contains 16 residues. Germline values: CDR1 LNHDA, CDR2 SQIVND (reference sequence). CDR3 protein: CASSIWTPSGANVLTF. Here the CDR3 DNA reads TGTGCCAGTAGTATTTGGACACCCTCTGGGGCCAACGTCCTGACTTTC.

The chain has TRBV28 and TRBJ2-3; D is unclear. V lost 10 bases and J 6 bases, leaving 17 bases between the germline ends. The CDR3 runs 13 residues. Germline assignment: CDR1 MDHEN and CDR2 SYDVKM. CDR3 residues: CATHKTPGDTQYF. DNA of the CDR3: TGTGCCACCCACAAAACCCCGGGTGATACGCAGTATTTT.

This chain uses TRBV7-3 with TRBJ2-1; no reliable D call. With 0 bases removed from V and 7 bases from J, the gap between germline ends came to 7 bases. The germline V gene has CDR1 SGHTA and CDR2 FQGTGA. This CDR3 region has 13 residues. CDR3 sequence: CASSLTVVNEQFF. The CDR3 DNA reads TGTGCCAGCAGCTTAACGGTAGTAAATGAGCAGTTCTTC.

The chain carries TRBV5-1 and TRBJ1-2, with D maybe TRBD1 (6 bases). The CDR3 covers 13 residues. CDR1 is SGHRS and CDR2 is YFSETQ in the germline V gene. The germline V and J ends were trimmed by 4 bases and 7 bases, with 14 bases remaining between them. The DNA of the CDR3 is TGCGCCAGCAGCCCGGGACAAGTTGGTGGCTACACCTTC. This translates into CASSPGQVGGYTF.

The chain is built from TRBV9 and TRBJ2-3; 10 positions agree with TRBD2. V dropped 0 bases and J dropped 6; count of bases not matched to a gene: 7. The V gene's germline CDR1 is SGDLS and CDR2 YYNGEE. CDR3 length: 16 amino acids. Here the CDR3 reads CASSVELAGLGDTQYF. CDR3 nucleotides: TGTGCCAGCAGCGTAGAACTAGCGGGACTCGGCGATACGCAGTATTTT.

This clonotype was observed a handful of times. In nucleotides, the CDR3 is TGTGCCAGCAGCCCGCCCGGGACCTCCTATAATTCACCCCTCCACTTT. It specifies CASSPPGTSYNSPLHF. V gene TRBV13 combines with J gene TRBJ1-6, with D maybe TRBD1 (5 bases). The CDR3 contains 16 residues. V dropped 5 bases and J dropped 0 bases, with 11 bases sitting between them. Germline V gene lookup returns CDR1 PRHDT and CDR2 FYEKMQ (reference sequence). Full variable domain (rest looked up from reference TRBV13 and TRBJ1-6): AAGVIQSPRHLIKEKRETATLKCYPIPRHDTVYWYQQGPGQDPQFLISFYEKMQSDKGSIPDRFSAQQFSDYHSELNMSSLELGDSALYFCASSPPGTSYNSPLHFGNGTRLTVT.